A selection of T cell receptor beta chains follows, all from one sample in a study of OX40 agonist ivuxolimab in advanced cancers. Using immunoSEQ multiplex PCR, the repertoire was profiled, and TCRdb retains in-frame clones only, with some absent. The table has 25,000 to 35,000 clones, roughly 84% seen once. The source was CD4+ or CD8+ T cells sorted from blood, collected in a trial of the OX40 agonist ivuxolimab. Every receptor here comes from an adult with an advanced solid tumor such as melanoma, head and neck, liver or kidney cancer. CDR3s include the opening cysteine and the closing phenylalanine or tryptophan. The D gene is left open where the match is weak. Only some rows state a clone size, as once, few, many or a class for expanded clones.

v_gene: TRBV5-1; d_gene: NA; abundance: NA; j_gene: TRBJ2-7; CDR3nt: TGCGCCAGCAGCTTTGCCACAGCCTACGAGCAGTACTTC; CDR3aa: CASSFATAYEQYF
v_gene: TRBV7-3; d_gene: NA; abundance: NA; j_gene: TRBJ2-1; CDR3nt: TGTGCCAGCAGCTCACCCCTCGGAACGGTCCGCTCCTACAATGAGCAGTTCTTC; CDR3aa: CASSSPLGTVRSYNEQFF
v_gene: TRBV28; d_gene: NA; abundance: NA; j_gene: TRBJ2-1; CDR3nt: TGTGCCAGCAGTTTTCGGAGGACCCTTTACAATGAGCAGTTCTTC; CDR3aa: CASSFRRTLYNEQFF
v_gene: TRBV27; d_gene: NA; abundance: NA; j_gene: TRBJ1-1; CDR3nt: TGTGCCAGCAGTTTTTGGGGGAACACTGAAGCTTTCTTT; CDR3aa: CASSFWGNTEAFF
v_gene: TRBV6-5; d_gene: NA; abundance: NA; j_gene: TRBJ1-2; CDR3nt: TGTGCCAGCAGCCCCTGGGAGCAGCCTATCTATGGCTACACCTTC; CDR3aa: CASSPWEQPIYGYTF
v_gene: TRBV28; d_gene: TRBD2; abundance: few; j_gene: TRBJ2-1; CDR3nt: TGTGCCAGCAGAATTAGCGGGGGCTATGAGCAGTTCTTC; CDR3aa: CASRISGGYEQFF
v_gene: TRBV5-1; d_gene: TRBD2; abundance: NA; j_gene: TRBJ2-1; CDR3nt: TGCGCCAGCAGTTCGACTAGCGGGAGGGCAGGTGAGCAGTTCTTC; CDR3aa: CASSSTSGRAGEQFF
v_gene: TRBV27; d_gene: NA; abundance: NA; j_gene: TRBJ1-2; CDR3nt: TGTGCCAGCAGTTTATCGGAGGGCCGGATCTATGGCTACACCTTC; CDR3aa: CASSLSEGRIYGYTF
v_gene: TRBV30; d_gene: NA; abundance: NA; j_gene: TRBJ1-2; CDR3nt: TGTGCCTGGAGTATTACAGGGCTGGCCTATGGCTACACCTTC; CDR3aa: CAWSITGLAYGYTF
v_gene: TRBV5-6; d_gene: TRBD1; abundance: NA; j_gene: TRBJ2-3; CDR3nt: TGTGCCAGCAGGGGACAGGGAACAGATACGCAGTATTTT; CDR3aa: CASRGQGTDTQYF
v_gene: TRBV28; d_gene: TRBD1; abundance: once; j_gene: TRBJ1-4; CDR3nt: TGTGCCAGCAGTTTCTTCAGGACAGGGGGGGAAAAACTGTTTTTT; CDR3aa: CASSFFRTGGEKLFF
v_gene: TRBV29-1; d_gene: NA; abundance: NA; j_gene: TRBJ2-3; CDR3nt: TGCAGCGTTAAAGGAGCGGGCCCTAGCACAGATACGCAGTATTTT; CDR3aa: CSVKGAGPSTDTQYF
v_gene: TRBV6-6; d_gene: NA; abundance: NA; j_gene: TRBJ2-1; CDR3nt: TGTGCCAGCAGCTCCGACGGAGGGGTCCTTGAGCAGTTCTTC; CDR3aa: CASSSDGGVLEQFF
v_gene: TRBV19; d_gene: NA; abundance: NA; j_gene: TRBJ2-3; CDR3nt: TGTGCCAGTAGTGCGGCAGGGGGGGGCACAGATACGCAGTATTTT; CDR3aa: CASSAAGGGTDTQYF
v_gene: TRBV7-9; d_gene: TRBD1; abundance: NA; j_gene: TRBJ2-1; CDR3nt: TGTGCCAGCAGCCCGGGACAGGGATGGAATGAGCAGTTCTTC; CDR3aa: CASSPGQGWNEQFF
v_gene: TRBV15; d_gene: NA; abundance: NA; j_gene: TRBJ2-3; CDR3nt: TGTGCCACCAGCAGAGCTTTGCCAGATACGCAGTATTTT; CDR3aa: CATSRALPDTQYF
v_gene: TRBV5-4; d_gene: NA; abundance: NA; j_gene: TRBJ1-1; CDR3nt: TGTGCCAGCAGCTTGTCCAAGAGCACTGAAGCTTTCTTT; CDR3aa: CASSLSKSTEAFF
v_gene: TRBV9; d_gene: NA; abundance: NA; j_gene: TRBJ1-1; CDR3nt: TGTGCCAGCAGCGTAGGGCCTCTTACTGAAGCTTTCTTT; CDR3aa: CASSVGPLTEAFF
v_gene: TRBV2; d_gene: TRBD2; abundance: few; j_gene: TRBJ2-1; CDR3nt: TGTGCCACCGCGGGGGAACAGGACTACAATGAGCAGTTCTTC; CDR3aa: CATAGEQDYNEQFF
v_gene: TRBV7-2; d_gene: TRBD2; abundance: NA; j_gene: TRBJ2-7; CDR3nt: TGTGCCAAAAGGGAGGGCTACGAGCAGTACTTC; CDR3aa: CAKREGYEQYF
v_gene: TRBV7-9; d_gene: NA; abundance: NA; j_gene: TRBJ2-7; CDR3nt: TGTGCCAGCAGCTCACCGGGACAACCCTACGAGCAGTACTTC; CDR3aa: CASSSPGQPYEQYF
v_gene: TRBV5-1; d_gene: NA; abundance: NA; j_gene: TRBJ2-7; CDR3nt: TGCGCCAGCAGCTTGCGTGCAGGGACCTACGAGCAGTACTTC; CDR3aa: CASSLRAGTYEQYF
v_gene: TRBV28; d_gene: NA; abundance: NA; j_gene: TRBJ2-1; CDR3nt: TGTGCCAGCAGTTTATACACCACGGGCAATGAGCAGTTCTTC; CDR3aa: CASSLYTTGNEQFF
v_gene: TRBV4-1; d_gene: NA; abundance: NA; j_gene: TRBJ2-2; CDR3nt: TGCGCCAGCAGCCTTAGGGCCGCGAACACCGGGGAGCTGTTTTTT; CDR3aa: CASSLRAANTGELFF
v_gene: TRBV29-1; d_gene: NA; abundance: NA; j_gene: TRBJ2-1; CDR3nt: TGCAGCGTTGAGAGTCCGAACAGGATGTCCTACAATGAGCAGTTCTTC; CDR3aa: CSVESPNRMSYNEQFF